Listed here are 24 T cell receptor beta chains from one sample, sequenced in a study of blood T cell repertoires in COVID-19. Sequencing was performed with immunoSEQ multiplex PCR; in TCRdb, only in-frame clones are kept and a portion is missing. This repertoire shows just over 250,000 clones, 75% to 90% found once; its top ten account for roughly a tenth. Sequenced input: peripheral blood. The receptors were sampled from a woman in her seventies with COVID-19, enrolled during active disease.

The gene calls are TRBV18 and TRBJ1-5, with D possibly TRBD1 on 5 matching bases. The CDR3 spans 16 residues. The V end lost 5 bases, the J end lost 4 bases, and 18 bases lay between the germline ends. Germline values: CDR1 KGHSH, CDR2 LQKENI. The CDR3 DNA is TGTGCCAGCTCAACCTTGGACACCCGCCTTAATCAGCCCCAGCATTTT. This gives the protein CASSTLDTRLNQPQHF.

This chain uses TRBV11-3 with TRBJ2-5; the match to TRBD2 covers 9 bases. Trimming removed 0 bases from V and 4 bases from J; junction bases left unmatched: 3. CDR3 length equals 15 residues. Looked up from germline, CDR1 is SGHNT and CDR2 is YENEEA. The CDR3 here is CASSLDSGSGETQYF. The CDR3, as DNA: TGTGCCAGCAGCTTAGATAGCGGGAGTGGAGAGACCCAGTACTTC.

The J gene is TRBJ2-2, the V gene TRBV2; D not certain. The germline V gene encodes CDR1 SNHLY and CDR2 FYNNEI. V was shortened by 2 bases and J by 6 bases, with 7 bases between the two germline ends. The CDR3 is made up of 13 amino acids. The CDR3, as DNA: TGTGCCAGCAGTGAACTCCCCCCCGGGGAGCTGTTTTTT. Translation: CASSELPPGELFF. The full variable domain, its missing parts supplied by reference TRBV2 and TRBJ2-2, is EPEVTQTPSHQVTQMGQEVILRCVPISNHLYFYWYRQILGQKVEFLVSFYNNEISEKSEIFDDQFSVERPDGSNFTLKIRSTKLEDSAMYFCASSELPPGELFFGEGSRLTVL.

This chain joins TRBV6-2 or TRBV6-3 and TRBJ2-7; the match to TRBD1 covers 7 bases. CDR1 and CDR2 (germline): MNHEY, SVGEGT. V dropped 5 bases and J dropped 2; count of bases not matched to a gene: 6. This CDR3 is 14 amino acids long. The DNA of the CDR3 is TGTGCCAGCAGTAGGTGGGACAGAGCCTACGAGCAGTACTTC. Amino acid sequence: CASSRWDRAYEQYF.

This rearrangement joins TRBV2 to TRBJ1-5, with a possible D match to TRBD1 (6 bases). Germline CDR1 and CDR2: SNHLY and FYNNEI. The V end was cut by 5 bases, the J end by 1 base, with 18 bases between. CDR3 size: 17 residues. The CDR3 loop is CASSLRVGQLSNQPQHF. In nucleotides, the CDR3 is TGTGCCAGCAGTCTTAGGGTTGGACAGCTCAGCAATCAGCCCCAGCATTTT.

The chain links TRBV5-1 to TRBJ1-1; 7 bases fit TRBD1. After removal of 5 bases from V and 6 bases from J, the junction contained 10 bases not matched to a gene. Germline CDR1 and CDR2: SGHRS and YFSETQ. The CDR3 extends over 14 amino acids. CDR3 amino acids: CASSQRTGVPEAFF. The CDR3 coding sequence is TGCGCCAGCAGTCAGAGAACAGGGGTACCTGAAGCTTTCTTT.

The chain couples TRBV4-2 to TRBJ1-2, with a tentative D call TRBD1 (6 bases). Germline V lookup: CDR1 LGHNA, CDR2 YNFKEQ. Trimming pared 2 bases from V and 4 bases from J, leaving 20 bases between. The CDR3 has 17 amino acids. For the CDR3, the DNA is TGTGCCAGCAGCCAAAATCCCCCCGGGGGGCTTGGCTATGGCTACACCTTC. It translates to CASSQNPPGGLGYGYTF.

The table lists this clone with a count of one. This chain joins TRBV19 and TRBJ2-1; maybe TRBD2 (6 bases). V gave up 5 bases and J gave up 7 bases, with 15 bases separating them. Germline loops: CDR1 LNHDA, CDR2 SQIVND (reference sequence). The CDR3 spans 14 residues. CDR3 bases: TGTGCCAGTAGTCCTAGGGACTTGGGGAATGAGCAGTTCTTC. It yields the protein CASSPRDLGNEQFF.

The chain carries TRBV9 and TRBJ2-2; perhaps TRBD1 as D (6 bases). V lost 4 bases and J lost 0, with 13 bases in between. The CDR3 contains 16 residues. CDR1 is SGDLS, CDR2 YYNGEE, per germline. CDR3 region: CASSHTPGANTGELFF. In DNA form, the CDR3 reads TGTGCCAGCAGCCATACCCCAGGGGCGAACACCGGGGAGCTGTTTTTT.

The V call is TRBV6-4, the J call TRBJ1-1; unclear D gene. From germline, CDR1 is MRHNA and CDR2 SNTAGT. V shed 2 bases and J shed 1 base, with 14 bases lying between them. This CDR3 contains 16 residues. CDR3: CASSDATLRRNTEAFF. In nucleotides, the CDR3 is TGTGCCAGCAGTGACGCGACGCTTCGGAGGAACACTGAAGCTTTCTTT.

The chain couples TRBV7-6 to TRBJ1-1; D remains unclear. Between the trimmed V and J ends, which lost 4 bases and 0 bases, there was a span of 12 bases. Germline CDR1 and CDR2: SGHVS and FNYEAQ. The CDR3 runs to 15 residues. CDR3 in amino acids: CASSSEPGVNTEAFF. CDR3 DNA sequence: TGTGCCAGCAGCTCCGAACCCGGGGTGAACACTGAAGCTTTCTTT.

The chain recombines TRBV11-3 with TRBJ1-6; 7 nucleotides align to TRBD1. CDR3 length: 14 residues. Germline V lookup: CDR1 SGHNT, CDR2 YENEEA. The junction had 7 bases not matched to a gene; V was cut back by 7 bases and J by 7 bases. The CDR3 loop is CASTEGQLNSPLHF. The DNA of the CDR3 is TGTGCCAGCACCGAGGGACAGTTAAATTCACCCCTCCACTTT.

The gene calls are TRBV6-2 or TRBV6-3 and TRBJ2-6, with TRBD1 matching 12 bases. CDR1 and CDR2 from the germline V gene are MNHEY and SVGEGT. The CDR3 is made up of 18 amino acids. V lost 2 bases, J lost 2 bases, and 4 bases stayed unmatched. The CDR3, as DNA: TGTGCCAGCAGTTACCCCGGGACAGGGGGCGCTGGGGCCAACGTCCTGACTTTC. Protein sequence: CASSYPGTGGAGANVLTF.

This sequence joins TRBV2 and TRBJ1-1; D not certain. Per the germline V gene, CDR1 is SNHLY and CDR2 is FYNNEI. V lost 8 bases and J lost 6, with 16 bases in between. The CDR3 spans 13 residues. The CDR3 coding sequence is TGTGCCAGCGGAGAGGGAATACCGCCTGAAGCTTTCTTT. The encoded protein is CASGEGIPPEAFF.

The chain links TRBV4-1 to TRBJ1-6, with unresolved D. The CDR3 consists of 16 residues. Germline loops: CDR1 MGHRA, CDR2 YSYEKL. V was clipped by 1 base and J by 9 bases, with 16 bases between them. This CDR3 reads CASSQVEAGRASPLHF. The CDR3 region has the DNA TGCGCCAGCAGCCAAGTTGAGGCTGGGAGGGCTTCACCCCTCCACTTT.

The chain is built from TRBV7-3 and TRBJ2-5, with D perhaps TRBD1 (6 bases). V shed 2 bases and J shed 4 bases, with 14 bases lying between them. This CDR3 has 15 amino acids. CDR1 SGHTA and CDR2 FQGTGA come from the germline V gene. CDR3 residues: CASSLGGTGTETQYF. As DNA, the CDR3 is TGTGCCAGCAGCTTAGGGGGTACAGGGACAGAGACCCAGTACTTC.

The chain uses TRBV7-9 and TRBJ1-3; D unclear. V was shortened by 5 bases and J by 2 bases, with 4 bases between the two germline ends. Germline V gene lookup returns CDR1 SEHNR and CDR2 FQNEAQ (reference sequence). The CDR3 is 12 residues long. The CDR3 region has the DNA TGTGCCAGCAGCCCCGCTGGAAACACCATATATTTT. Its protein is CASSPAGNTIYF.

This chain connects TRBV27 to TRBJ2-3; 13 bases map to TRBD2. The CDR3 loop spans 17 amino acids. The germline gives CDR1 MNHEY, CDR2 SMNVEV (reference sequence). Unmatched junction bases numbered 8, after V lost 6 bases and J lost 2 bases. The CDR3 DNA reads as TGTGCCAGCAGACGTACCGGGACTAGCGGGAACACAGATACGCAGTATTTT. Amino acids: CASRRTGTSGNTDTQYF.

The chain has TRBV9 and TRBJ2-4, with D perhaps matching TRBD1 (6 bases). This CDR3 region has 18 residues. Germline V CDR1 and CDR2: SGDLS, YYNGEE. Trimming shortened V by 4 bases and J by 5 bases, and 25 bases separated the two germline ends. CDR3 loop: CASSLSFGGTQGQNIQYF. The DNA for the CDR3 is TGTGCCAGCAGCTTAAGTTTCGGAGGAACTCAGGGGCAAAACATTCAGTACTTC.

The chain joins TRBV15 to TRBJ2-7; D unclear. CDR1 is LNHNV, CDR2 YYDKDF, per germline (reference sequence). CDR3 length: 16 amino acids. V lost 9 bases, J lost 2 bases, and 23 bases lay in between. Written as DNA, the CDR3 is TGTGCCACTCGAACTACTCGAGGTTCAACCACCTACGAGCAGTACTTC. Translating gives CATRTTRGSTTYEQYF.

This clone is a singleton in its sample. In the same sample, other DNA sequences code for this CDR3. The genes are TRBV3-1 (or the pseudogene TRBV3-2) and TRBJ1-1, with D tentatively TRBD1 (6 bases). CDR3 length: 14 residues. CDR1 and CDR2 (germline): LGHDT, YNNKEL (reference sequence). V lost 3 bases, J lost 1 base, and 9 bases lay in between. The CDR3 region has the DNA TGTGCCAGCAGCCAGGGGGACAAGAACACTGAAGCTTTCTTT. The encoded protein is CASSQGDKNTEAFF.

For the CDR3, the DNA is TGTGCCAGCTCACCACCTGCCGGCCAAGAGACCCAGTACTTC. This encodes CASSPPAGQETQYF. This sequence joins TRBV18 and TRBJ2-5, with D hard to call. Between the trimmed V and J ends, which lost 0 bases and 1 base, there was a span of 6 bases. Germline assignment: CDR1 KGHSH and CDR2 LQKENI. This CDR3 contains 14 residues.

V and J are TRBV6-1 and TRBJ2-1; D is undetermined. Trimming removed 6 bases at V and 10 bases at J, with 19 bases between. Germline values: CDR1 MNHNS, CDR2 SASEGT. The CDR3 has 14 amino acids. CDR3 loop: CASSSNPGWMEQFF. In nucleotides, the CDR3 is TGTGCCAGCAGCTCAAATCCGGGTTGGATGGAGCAGTTCTTC.

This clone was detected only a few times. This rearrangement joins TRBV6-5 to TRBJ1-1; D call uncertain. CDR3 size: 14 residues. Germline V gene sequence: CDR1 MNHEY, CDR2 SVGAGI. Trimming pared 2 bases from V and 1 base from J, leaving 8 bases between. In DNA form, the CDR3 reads TGTGCCAGCAGTTACGGGAGAGCGAACACTGAAGCTTTCTTT. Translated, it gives CASSYGRANTEAFF.